This T cell receptor (beta chain) stems from a study of blood T cell repertoires in COVID-19 (dated by TCRdb to about 2020). Regarding the complete study: Samples covering the acute and convalescent phases of COVID-19 were provided by collaborators in the United States, Italy and Spain. The material from the prospective study consisted of cDNA or gDNA derived from T cells, B-cell-depleted T cells, or PBMCs. Subjects who had been exposed to COVID-19, were actively infected with it, or had recovered from it provided the deeply sampled blood TCRbeta repertoires that made up the dataset. The repertoires were made available in a free public database intended to serve as a resource for research on the immune response to SARS-CoV-2. The samples were drawn from the first 160 participants of the ongoing ImmuneRACE study and from more than 1,000 subjects provided by 6 global collaborators. Sample metadata almost always included a de-identified subject ID, COVID-19 status, age in years and sex. Where available, HLA class I and class II types were taken from metadata supplied by the sample provider and were not determined by assay-based typing.

A note on this clone: Its antigen remains undetermined. Per-base qualities were not stored, and no clone one base away is much larger.

Taken from the germline V gene, the CDR1 and CDR2 loops are SNHLY and FYNNEI. V is pruned by 4 bases and J by 9 bases, leaving 11 bases of the junction without a gene match. The CDR3 covers 16 residues, taking in both the cysteine and the phenylalanine. Only CDR3 DNA remains: 48 bases, in frame from the first base. TCRbeta CDR3 regions were amplified from genomic DNA using the immunoSEQ Assay, a bias-controlled multiplex PCR. Regarding the original processing steps: Nucleated cell counts per sample were estimated from amplification of reference gene primers within the assay. Sequence reads were collapsed and filtered to measure the absolute abundance of every unique TCRbeta CDR3 rearrangement. Productive Simpson clonality was computed per sample as the square root of Simpson's diversity index over productive rearrangements. Here the immuneACCESS table is served through TCRdb, limited to in-frame sequences with V and J called. Missing clones are a known gap in these copies; in checked studies unresolved V genes cover under half, and the rest lacks a known reason. Clone size and the V and J calls come from that table; the DNA yielded D and trimming. The sample table shows roughly 86,000 clones, and about 88% are seen once. Of the sample, 5.1% falls within the top ten clones.

Whole blood was collected in K2EDTA tubes by collaborating institutions according to the institutions' own protocols. For TCRbeta analysis, collaborator samples were shipped as frozen whole blood, as isolated PBMCs, or as DNA extracted from either sample type. Study-wide findings and limitations: The quantity of clinical and demographic metadata differed by source and by participant and was supplied without curation.

The chain couples TRBV2 to TRBJ1-5; TRBD1 lines up with 11 middle nucleotides. Sequencing was carried out using peripheral blood. This clonotype was obtained from a man aged 35-49 years with acute or convalescent COVID-19. In nucleotides, the sequence is TGTGCCAGCAGTGCCCCGGGACAGGGGGGGAATGGGCCCCAGCATTTT. This gives the protein CASSAPGQGGNGPQHF.